This T cell receptor (beta chain) was documented in a study of blood T cell repertoires in COVID-19. Background on the study: Sources were T cells, B-cell-depleted T cells, or PBMCs; the material itself was cDNA or gDNA.

Germline V gene lookup returns CDR1 MNHNS and CDR2 SASEGT. The CDR3 runs 16 residues. The germline V and J ends were trimmed by 4 bases and 3 bases, with 16 bases remaining between them. Source study methods: Estimated nucleated cell counts came from reference gene primer amplification. Only in-frame clones appear in the TCRdb table, and some are missing; sequencing was by immunoSEQ multiplex PCR. The V and J calls and clone size are taken from that table; D and trimming were inferred from the DNA. The sample consists of tens of thousands of clones, around 85% of them appearing once. This TCR was recovered from a human donor in a cohort sampled during active COVID-19. Sequencing was done on a sample of peripheral blood. The rearrangement uses TRBV6-1 and TRBJ1-5; D perhaps matches TRBD1 (6 bases). The CDR3 reads CASSGVRGLPNQPQHF. The DNA of the CDR3 is TGTGCCAGCAGTGGCGTCAGGGGTTTGCCCAATCAGCCCCAGCATTTT.